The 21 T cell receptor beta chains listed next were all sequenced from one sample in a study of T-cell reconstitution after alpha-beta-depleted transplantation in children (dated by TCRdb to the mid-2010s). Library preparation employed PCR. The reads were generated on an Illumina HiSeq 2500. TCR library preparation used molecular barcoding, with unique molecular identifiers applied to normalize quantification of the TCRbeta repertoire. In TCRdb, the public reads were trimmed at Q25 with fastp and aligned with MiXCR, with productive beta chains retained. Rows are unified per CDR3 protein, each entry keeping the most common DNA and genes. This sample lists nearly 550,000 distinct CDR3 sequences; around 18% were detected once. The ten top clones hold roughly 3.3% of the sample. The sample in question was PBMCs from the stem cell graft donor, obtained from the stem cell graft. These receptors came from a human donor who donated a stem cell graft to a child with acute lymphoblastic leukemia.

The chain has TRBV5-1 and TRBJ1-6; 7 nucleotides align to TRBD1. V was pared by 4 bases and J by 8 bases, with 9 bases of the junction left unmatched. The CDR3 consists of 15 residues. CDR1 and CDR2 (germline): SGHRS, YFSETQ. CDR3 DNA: TGCGCCAGCAGCACCTCCGACAGGGTGGATTCACCCCTCCACTTT. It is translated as CASSTSDRVDSPLHF.

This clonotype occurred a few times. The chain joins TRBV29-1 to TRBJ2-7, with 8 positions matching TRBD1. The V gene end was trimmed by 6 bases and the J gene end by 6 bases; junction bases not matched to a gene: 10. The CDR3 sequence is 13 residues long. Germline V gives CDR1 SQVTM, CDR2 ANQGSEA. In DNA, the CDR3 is TGCAGCGTAGAGACAGGGGCTGGCAGCGAGCAGTACTTC. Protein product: CSVETGAGSEQYF.

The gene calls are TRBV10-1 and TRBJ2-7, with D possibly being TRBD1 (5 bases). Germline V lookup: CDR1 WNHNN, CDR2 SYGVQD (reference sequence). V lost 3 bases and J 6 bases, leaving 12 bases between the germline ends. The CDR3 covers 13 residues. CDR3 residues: CASSEDWGGEQYF. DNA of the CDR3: TGCGCCAGCAGTGAAGACTGGGGCGGCGAGCAGTACTTC.

CDR3 region: CASSPGGYRQYF. CDR3 in DNA: TGTGCCAGCAGCCCTGGGGGATACAGGCAGTACTTC. The chain uses TRBV12-3 or TRBV12-4 and TRBJ2-7, with D perhaps assigned TRBD1 or TRBD2 (5 bases each). Trimming removed 6 bases from V and 9 bases from J, with 15 bases in between. This CDR3 region has 12 residues.

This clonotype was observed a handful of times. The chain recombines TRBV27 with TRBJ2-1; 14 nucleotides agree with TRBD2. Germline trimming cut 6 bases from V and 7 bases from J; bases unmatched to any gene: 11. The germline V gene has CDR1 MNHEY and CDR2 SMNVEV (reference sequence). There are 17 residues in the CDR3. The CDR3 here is CASSPLPGLAGVNEQFF. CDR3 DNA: TGTGCCAGCAGCCCCCTCCCGGGACTAGCGGGAGTAAATGAGCAGTTCTTC.

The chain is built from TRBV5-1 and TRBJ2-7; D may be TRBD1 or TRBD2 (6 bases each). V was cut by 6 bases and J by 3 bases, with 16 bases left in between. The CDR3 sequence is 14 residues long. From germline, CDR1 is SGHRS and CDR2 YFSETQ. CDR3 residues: CASTLEGGIYEQYF. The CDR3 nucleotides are TGCGCCAGCACCCTGGAAGGGGGGATCTACGAGCAGTACTTC.

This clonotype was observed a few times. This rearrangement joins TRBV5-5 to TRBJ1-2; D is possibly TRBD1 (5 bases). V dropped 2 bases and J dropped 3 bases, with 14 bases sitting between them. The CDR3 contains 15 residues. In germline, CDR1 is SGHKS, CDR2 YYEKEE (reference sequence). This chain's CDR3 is CASSFFATDHYGYTF. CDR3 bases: TGTGCCAGCAGCTTCTTCGCGACAGACCACTATGGCTACACCTTC.

CDR3 protein: CASSLWGAYNEQFF. CDR3 bases: TGTGCCAGCAGTTTATGGGGAGCCTACAATGAGCAGTTCTTC. V gene TRBV12-3 or TRBV12-4 combines with J gene TRBJ2-1, with a weak D call TRBD2 (5 bases). The CDR3 extends over 14 amino acids. The V end was cut by 2 bases, the J end by 2 bases, with 7 bases between.

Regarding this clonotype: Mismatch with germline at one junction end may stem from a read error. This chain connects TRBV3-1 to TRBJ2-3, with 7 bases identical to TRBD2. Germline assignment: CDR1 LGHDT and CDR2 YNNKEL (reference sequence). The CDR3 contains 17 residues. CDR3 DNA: TGTGCCACCAGCCAAGGGTCGGGACTACCCAGAACAGATACGCAGTATTTT. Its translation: CATSQGSGLPRTDTQYF.

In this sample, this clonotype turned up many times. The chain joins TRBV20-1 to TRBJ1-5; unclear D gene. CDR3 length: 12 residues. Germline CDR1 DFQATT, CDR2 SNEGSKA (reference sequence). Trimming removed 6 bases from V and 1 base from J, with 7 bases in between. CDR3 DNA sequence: TGCAGTGCGGGGAGGAGCAATCAGCCCCAGCATTTT. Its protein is CSAGRSNQPQHF.

The chain's CDR3 is CASSLEGELGGYTF. CDR3 coding DNA: TGTGCCAGCAGCTTAGAGGGGGAATTGGGCGGCTACACCTTC. J is TRBJ1-2 and V is TRBV7-6, with D possibly being TRBD1 (6 bases). Trimming stripped 1 base from V and 8 bases from J, with 14 bases between. Per the germline V gene, CDR1 is SGHVS and CDR2 is FNYEAQ. This CDR3 region has 14 residues.

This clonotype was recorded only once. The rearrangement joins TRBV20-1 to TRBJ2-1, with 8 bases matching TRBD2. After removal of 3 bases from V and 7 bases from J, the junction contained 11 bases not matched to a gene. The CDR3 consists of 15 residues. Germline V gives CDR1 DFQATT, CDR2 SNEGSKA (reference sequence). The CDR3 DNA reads TGCAGTGCTAGGTTTTCCGGGACTAGGGTAAATGAGCAGTTCTTC. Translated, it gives CSARFSGTRVNEQFF.

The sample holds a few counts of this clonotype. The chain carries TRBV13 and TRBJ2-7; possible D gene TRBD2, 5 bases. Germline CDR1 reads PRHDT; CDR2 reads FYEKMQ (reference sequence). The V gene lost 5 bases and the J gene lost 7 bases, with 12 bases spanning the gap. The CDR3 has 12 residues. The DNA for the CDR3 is TGTGCCAGCAGCCCCATTACGGGGGAGCAGTACTTC. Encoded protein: CASSPITGEQYF. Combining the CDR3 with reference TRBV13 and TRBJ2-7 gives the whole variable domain AAGVIQSPRHLIKEKRETATLKCYPIPRHDTVYWYQQGPGQDPQFLISFYEKMQSDKGSIPDRFSAQQFSDYHSELNMSSLELGDSALYFCASSPITGEQYFGPGTRLTVT.

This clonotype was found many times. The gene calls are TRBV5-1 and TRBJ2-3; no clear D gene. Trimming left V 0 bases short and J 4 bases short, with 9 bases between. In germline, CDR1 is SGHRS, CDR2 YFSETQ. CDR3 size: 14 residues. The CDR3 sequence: CASSLGGSSDTQYF. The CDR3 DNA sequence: TGCGCCAGCAGCTTGGGGGGATCATCAGATACGCAGTATTTT.

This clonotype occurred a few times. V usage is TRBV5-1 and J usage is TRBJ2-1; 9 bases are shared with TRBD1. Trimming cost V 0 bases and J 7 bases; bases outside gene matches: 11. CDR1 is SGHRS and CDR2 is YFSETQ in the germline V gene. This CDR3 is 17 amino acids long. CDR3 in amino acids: CASSLAFPGQGINEQFF. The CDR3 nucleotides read TGCGCCAGCAGCTTGGCTTTTCCGGGACAGGGCATTAATGAGCAGTTCTTC. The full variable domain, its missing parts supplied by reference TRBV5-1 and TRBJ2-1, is KAGVTQTPRYLIKTRGQQVTLSCSPISGHRSVSWYQQTPGQGLQFLFEYFSETQRNKGNFPGRFSGRQFSNSRSEMNVSTLELGDSALYLCASSLAFPGQGINEQFFGPGTRLTVL.

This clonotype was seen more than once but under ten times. The CDR3 sequence is CASSLIEGFYYEQYF. The CDR3 DNA reads TGCGCCAGCAGCTTGATAGAGGGGTTTTACTACGAGCAGTACTTC. The rearrangement links TRBV5-1 to TRBJ2-7, with D perhaps matching TRBD1 or TRBD2 (5 bases each). Germline V gene sequence: CDR1 SGHRS, CDR2 YFSETQ. Deletions cut 1 base from V and 3 bases from J, with 14 bases between. This CDR3 has 15 residues. Supplemented by reference TRBV5-1 and TRBJ2-7, the full variable domain reads KAGVTQTPRYLIKTRGQQVTLSCSPISGHRSVSWYQQTPGQGLQFLFEYFSETQRNKGNFPGRFSGRQFSNSRSEMNVSTLELGDSALYLCASSLIEGFYYEQYFGPGTRLTVT.

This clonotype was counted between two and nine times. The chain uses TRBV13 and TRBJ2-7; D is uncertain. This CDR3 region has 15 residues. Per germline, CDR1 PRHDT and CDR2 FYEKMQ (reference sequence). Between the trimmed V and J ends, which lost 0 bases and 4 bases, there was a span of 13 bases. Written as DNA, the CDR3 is TGTGCCAGCAGCTTAGGCGCAGCGCTCCCGTACGAGCAGTACTTC. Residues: CASSLGAALPYEQYF.

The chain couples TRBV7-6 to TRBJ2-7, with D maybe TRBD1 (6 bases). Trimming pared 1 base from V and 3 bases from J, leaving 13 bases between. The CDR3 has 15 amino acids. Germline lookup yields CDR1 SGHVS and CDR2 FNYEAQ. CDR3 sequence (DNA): TGTGCCAGCAGCTTAGGACCCCCGGGACACTACGAGCAGTACTTC. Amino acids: CASSLGPPGHYEQYF.

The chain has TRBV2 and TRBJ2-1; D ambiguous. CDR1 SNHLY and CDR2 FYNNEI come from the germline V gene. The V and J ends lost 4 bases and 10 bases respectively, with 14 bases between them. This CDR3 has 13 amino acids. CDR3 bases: TGTGCCAGCAGTGGACTGCTTCCTTGGGAGCAGTTCTTC. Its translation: CASSGLLPWEQFF. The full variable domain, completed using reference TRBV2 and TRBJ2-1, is EPEVTQTPSHQVTQMGQEVILRCVPISNHLYFYWYRQILGQKVEFLVSFYNNEISEKSEIFDDQFSVERPDGSNFTLKIRSTKLEDSAMYFCASSGLLPWEQFFGPGTRLTVL.

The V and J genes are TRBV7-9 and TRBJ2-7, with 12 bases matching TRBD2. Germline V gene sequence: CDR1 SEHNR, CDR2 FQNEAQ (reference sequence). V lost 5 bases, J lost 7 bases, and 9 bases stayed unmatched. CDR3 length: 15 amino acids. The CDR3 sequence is CASSNLAGGRGEQYF. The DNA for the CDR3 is TGTGCCAGCAGCAACCTAGCGGGAGGGAGAGGGGAGCAGTACTTC.

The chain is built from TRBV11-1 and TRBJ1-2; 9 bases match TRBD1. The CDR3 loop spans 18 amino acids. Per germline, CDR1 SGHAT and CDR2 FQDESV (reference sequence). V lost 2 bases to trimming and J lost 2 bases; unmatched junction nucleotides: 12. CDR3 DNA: TGTGCCAGCAGCTTACCGCTGTTTGGACAGGGGCCGAACTATGGCTACACCTTC. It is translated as CASSLPLFGQGPNYGYTF.